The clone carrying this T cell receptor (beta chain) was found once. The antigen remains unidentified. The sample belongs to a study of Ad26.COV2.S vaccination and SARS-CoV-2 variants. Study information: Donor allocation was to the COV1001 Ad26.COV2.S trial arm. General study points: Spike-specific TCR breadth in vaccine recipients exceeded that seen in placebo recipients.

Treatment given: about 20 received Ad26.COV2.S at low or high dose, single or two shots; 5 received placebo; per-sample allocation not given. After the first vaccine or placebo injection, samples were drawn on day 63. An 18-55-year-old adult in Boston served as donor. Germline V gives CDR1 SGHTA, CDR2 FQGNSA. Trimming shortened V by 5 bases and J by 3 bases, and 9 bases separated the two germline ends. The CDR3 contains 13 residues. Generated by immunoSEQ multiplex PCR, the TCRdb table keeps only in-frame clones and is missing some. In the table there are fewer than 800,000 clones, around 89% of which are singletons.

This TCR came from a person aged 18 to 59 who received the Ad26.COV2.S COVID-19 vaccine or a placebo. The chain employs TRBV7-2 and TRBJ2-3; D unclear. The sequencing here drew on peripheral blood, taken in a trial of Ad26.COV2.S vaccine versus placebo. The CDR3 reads CASSPTRTDTQYF. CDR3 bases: TGTGCCAGCAGCCCCACCCGGACAGATACGCAGTATTTT.